The present T cell receptor (beta chain) was sequenced within a study of sequential checkpoint blockade in melanoma. The wider study: Randomization was 1:1 between first-line nivolumab→ipilimumab and ipilimumab→nivolumab. DNA from 90 to 100 pretreatment tumor samples underwent TCRβ immunosequencing.

As for this clone: Antigen: not known.

General study findings and limits: In arm A, pretreatment tumor clonality was associated with response. PD-L1 staining and CD8+ counts, not mutational load, tracked tumor T-cell clonality.

Treatment in this sample: randomized to nivolumab then ipilimumab (arm A) or the reverse (arm B). The junction had 9 bases not matched to a gene; V was cut back by 0 bases and J by 2 bases. The CDR3 sequence is 18 residues long. The germline gives CDR1 LGHNT, CDR2 FRNRAP. TCRdb's table, derived via immunoSEQ multiplex PCR, lists solely in-frame clones and lacks some. Of around 4,000 clones in the sample, about 23% were seen once. The clonotype comes from a human donor with melanoma. The source was tumor tissue (inferred from file names), collected from a patient given nivolumab and ipilimumab in sequence. V and J are TRBV12-5 and TRBJ2-1; 8 nucleotides agree with TRBD2. The CDR3 loop reads CASGLVIGSGGAYNEQFF. For the CDR3, the DNA is TGTGCTAGTGGTTTGGTAATAGGTTCGGGGGGGGCCTACAATGAGCAGTTCTTC. Full variable domain (remainder filled in from reference TRBV12-5 and TRBJ2-1): DARVTQTPRHKVTEMGQEVTMRCQPILGHNTVFWYRQTMMQGLELLAYFRNRAPLDDSGMPKDRFSAEMPDATLATLKIQPSEPRDSAVYFCASGLVIGSGGAYNEQFFGPGTRLTVL.